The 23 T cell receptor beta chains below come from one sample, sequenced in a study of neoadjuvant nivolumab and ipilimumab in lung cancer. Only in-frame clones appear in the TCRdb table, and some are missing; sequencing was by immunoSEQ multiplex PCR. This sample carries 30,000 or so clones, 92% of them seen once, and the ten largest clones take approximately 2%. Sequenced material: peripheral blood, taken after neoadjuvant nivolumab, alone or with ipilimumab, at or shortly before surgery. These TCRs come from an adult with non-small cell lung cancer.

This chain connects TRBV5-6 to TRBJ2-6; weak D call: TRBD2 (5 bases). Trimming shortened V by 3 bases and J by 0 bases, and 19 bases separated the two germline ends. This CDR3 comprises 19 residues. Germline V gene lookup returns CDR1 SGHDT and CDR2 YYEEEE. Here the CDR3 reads CASSYEGRSGLSGANVLTF. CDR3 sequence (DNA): TGTGCCAGCAGCTACGAAGGACGGTCCGGACTCTCTGGGGCCAACGTCCTGACTTTC.

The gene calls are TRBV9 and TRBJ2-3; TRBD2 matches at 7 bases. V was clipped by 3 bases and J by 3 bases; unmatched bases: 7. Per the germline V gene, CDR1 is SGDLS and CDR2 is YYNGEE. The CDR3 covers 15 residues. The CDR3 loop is CASSGGEGSTDTQYF. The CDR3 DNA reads TGTGCCAGCAGCGGCGGGGAGGGATCGACAGATACGCAGTATTTT.

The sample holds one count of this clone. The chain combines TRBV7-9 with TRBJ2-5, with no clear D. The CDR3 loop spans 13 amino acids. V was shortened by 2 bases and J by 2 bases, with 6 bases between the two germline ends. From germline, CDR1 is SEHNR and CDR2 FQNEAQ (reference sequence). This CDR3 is CASSLSGQETQYF. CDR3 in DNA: TGTGCCAGCAGCTTATCCGGACAAGAGACCCAGTACTTC.

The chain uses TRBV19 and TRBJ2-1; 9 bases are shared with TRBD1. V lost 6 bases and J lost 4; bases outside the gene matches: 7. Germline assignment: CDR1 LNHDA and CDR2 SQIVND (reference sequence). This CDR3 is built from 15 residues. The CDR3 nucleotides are TGTGCCAGTAGCCCCGGGACAGGGAATTACAATGAGCAGTTCTTC. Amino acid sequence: CASSPGTGNYNEQFF.

The CDR3: CASSYGGGSTDTQYF. The CDR3 nucleotides read TGTGCCAGCAGTTACGGGGGGGGAAGCACAGATACGCAGTATTTT. This chain joins TRBV6-5 and TRBJ2-3; TRBD2 matches 7 bases. Per germline, CDR1 MNHEY and CDR2 SVGAGI. The CDR3 has 15 residues. Unmatched junction bases numbered 2, after V lost 2 bases and J lost 0 bases.

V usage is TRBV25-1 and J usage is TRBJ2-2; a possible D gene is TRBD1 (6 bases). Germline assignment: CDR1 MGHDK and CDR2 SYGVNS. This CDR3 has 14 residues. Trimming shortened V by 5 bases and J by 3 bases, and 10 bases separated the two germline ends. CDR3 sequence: CASSLGGYTGELFF. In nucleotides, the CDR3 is TGTGCCAGCAGTTTAGGGGGTTACACCGGGGAGCTGTTTTTT.

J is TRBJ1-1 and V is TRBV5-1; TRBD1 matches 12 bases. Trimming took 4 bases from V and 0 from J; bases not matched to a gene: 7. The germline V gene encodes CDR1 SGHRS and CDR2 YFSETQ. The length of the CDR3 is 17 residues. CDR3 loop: CASSIMGQGALNTEAFF. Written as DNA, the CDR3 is TGCGCCAGCAGCATTATGGGACAGGGGGCGTTGAACACTGAAGCTTTCTTT. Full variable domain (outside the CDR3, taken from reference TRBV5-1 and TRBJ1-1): KAGVTQTPRYLIKTRGQQVTLSCSPISGHRSVSWYQQTPGQGLQFLFEYFSETQRNKGNFPGRFSGRQFSNSRSEMNVSTLELGDSALYLCASSIMGQGALNTEAFFGQGTRLTVV.

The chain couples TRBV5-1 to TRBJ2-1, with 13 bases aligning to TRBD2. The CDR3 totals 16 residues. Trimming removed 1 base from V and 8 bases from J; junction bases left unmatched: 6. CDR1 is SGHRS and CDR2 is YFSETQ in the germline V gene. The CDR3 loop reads CASSLTSGRASDEQFF. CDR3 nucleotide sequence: TGCGCCAGCAGCTTGACTAGCGGGAGGGCCTCGGATGAGCAGTTCTTC.

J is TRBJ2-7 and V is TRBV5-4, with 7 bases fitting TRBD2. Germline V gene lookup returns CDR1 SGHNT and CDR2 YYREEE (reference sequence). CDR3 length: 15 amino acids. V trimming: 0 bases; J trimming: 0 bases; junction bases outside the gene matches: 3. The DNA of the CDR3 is TGTGCCAGCAGCTTGGGACTAGCTAACTCCTACGAGCAGTACTTC. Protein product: CASSLGLANSYEQYF. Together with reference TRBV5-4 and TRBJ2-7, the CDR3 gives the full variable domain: ETGVTQSPTHLIKTRGQQVTLRCSSQSGHNTVSWYQQALGQGPQFIFQYYREEENGRGNFPPRFSGLQFPNYSSELNVNALELDDSALYLCASSLGLANSYEQYFGPGTRLTVT.

The CDR3 is CASSLARVDYGYTF. DNA of the CDR3: TGCGCCAGCAGCTTGGCCAGGGTGGACTATGGCTACACCTTC. The genes are TRBV5-1 and TRBJ1-2; perhaps TRBD1 as D (5 bases). This CDR3 has 14 residues. Germline assignment: CDR1 SGHRS and CDR2 YFSETQ. The ends were cut back, 0 bases at V and 3 bases at J, with 9 bases in the middle.

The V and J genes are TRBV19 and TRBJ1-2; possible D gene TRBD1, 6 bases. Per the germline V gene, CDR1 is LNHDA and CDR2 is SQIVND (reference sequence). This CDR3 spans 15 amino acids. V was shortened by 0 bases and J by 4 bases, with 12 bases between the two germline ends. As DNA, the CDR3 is TGTGCCAGTAGTATAGATGTAGGACAGACCTATGGCTACACCTTC. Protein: CASSIDVGQTYGYTF.

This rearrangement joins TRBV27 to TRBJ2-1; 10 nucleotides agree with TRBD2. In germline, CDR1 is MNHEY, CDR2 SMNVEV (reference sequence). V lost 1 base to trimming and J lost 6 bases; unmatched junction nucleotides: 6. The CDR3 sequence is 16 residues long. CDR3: CASSLLRAGGRNEQFF. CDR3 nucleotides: TGTGCCAGCAGTTTATTGAGAGCGGGAGGGCGCAATGAGCAGTTCTTC.

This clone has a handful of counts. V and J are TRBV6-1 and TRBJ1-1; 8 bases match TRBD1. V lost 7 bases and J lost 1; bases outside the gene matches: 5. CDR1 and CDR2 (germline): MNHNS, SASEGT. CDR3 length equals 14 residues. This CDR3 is CASTRQGPNTEAFF. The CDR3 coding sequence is TGTGCCAGCACCCGACAGGGGCCGAACACTGAAGCTTTCTTT.

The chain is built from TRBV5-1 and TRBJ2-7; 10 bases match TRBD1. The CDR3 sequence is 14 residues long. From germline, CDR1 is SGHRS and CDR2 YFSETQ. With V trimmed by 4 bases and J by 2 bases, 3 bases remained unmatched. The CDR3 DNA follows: TGCGCCAGCAGCCGGACAGGGGGAGCCTACGAGCAGTACTTC. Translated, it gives CASSRTGGAYEQYF.

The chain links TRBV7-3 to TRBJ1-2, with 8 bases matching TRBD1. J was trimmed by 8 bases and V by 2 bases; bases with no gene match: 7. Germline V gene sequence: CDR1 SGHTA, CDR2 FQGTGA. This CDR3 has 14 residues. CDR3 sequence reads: CASSLGQGAPGYTF. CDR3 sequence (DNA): TGTGCCAGCAGCTTAGGCCAGGGGGCGCCGGGCTACACCTTC.

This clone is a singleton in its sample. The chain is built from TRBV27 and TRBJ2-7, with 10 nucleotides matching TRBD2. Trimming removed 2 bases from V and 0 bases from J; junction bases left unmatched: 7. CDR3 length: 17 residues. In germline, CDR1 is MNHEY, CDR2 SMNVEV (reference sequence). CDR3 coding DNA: TGTGCCAGCAGTTTAACCCCTCCTAGCGGGAGCTCCTACGAGCAGTACTTC. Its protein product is CASSLTPPSGSSYEQYF.

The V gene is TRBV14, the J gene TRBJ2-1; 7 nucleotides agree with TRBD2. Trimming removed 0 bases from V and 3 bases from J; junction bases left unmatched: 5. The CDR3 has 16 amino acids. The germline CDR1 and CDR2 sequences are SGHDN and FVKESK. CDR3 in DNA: TGTGCCAGCAGCCAAGAGTTGGCGGGAGTCTACAATGAGCAGTTCTTC. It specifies CASSQELAGVYNEQFF.

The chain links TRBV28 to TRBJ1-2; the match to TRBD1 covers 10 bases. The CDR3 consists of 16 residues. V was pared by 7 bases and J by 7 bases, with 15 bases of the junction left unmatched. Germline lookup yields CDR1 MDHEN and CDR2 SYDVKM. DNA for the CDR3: TGTGCCAGCACCCGAGTCGGACAGGGGGACGCTGGTGGCTACACCTTC. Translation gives CASTRVGQGDAGGYTF.

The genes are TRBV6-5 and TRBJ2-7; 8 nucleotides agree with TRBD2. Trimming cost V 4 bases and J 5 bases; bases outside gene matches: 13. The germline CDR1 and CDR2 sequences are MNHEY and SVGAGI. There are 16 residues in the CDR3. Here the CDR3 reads CASSLSAGEGAHEQYF. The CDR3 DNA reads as TGTGCCAGCAGTTTGTCAGCGGGAGAAGGAGCCCACGAGCAGTACTTC.

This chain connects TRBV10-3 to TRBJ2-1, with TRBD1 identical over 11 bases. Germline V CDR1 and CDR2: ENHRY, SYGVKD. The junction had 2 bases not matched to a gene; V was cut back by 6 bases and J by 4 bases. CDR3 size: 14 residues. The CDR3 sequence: CAIRRDRGYNEQFF. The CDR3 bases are TGTGCCATCAGGCGGGACAGGGGGTACAATGAGCAGTTCTTC.

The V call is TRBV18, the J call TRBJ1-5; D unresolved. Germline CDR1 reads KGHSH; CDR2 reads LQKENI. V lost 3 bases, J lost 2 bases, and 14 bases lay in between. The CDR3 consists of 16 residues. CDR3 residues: CASSPAGAAGNQPQHF. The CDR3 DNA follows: TGTGCCAGCTCACCGGCGGGAGCAGCCGGCAATCAGCCCCAGCATTTT.

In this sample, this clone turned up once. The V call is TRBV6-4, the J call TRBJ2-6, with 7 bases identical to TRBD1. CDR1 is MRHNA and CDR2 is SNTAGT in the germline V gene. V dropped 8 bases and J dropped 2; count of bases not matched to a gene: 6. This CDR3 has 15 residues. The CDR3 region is CASAHTGAGANVLTF. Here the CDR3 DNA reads TGTGCCAGCGCTCATACAGGGGCTGGGGCCAACGTCCTGACTTTC.

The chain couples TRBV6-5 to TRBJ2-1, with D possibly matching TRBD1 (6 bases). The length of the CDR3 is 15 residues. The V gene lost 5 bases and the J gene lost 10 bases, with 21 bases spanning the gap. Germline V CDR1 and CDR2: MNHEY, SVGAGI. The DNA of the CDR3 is TGTGCCAGCAGTCCCCGATTACAGGGTGTAAACGAGCAGTTCTTC. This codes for CASSPRLQGVNEQFF.